This note documents a single T cell receptor beta chain sequence. The antigen is unknown. A read error may produce the germline difference seen at one junction end. This CDR3 is built from 15 residues. Germline CDR1 and CDR2: SGHNT and YENEEA. Blood RNA originated from unsorted whole blood, with germline DNA additionally extracted. The data are from a study of tumor-infiltrating lymphocytes in primary liver carcinoma. General study points: No comparison of CD4+ and CD8+ repertoires was made, since the samples were bulk unsorted.

Reverse transcription of around 0.45 ug total RNA with a constant-region primer produced TCR beta cDNA. Generation of the TCR beta libraries relied on three nested multiplex PCR rounds using slightly modified ARM-PCR. In the first two PCR rounds, TRBV1-TRBV30 forward primers were paired with a C-beta reverse primer, and each round lasted around 10 cycles. TCRdb passed the multiplex PCR reads through MiXCR, listing each CDR3 protein once. Counted here are approximately 320,000 distinct CDR3 sequences, 45% to 70% occurring once; the ten biggest clones make up around 15%. This TCR came from a woman in her twenties or thirties with primary liver carcinoma and hepatitis B virus infection. Sequences were obtained from peripheral blood. V usage is TRBV11-3 and J usage is TRBJ2-2, with 8 bases identical to TRBD2. Here the CDR3 reads CASSLGLVNTGELSF. CDR3 nucleotide sequence: TGTGCCAGCAGCTTGGGACTAGTGAACACCGGGGAGCTGTCTTTT.